This is a list of T cell receptor beta chains from one sample in a study of T cells in Graves' hyperthyroidism and ophthalmopathy. Via MiXCR, TCRdb re-called the multiplex PCR reads, giving one row per CDR3 protein. The sample carries 550,000 to 700,000 distinct CDR3 sequences, around 42% recorded once. What was sequenced was peripheral blood or thyroid tissue (not recorded which). The source of these receptors is an adult woman with Graves' disease, either hyperthyroidism or ophthalmopathy (not recorded which). CDR3s include the opening cysteine and the closing phenylalanine or tryptophan. D genes are given only for firm matches. Clone size appears in some rows only: once, few, many, or a class for an expanded clone.

D	V	size	J	CDR3	DNA
NA	TRBV2	NA	TRBJ1-3	CASSDNPHSGNTIYF	TGTGCCAGCAGTGATAACCCACACTCTGGAAACACCATATATTTT
NA	TRBV7-6	many	TRBJ2-7	CASSFGQSYEQYF	TGTGCCAGCAGCTTTGGACAGAGCTACGAGCAGTACTTC
NA	TRBV20-1	many	TRBJ2-7	CSAGLAYEQYF	TGCAGTGCTGGACTGGCCTACGAGCAGTACTTC
NA	TRBV10-2	many	TRBJ1-5	CASSNGVGQPQHF	TGCGCCAGCAGTAACGGGGTGGGTCAGCCCCAGCATTTT
TRBD2	TRBV11-2	many	TRBJ2-2	CASSSRLAGGTGELFF	TGTGCCAGCAGCTCCCGACTAGCGGGCGGAACCGGGGAGCTGTTTTTT
TRBD2	TRBV5-4	NA	TRBJ2-3	CASSFGLASTDTQYF	TGTGCCAGCAGCTTTGGACTAGCGAGCACAGATACGCAGTATTTT
NA	TRBV19	NA	TRBJ1-1	CASSPRRGPLDRGAEAFF	TGTGCCAGTAGTCCCCGGCGGGGGCCTCTGGACCGGGGAGCTGAAGCTTTCTTT
NA	TRBV19	many	TRBJ2-7	CASSPGRSYEQYF	TGTGCCAGTAGTCCTGGACGGTCCTACGAGCAGTACTTC
TRBD2	TRBV7-9	many	TRBJ2-7	CASSLTREMFYEQYF	TGTGCCAGCAGCTTAACGCGGGAGATGTTTTACGAGCAGTACTTC
NA	TRBV20-1	many	TRBJ1-5	CSVGGRVPQHF	TGCAGCGTAGGCGGCAGGGTGCCCCAGCATTTT
NA	TRBV7-7	NA	TRBJ2-5	CASSLGPLWEETQYF	TGTGCCAGCAGCTTAGGTCCGTTGTGGGAGGAGACCCAGTACTTC
TRBD1	TRBV24-1	NA	TRBJ2-2	CATRGQAHTGELFF	TGTGCCACCAGGGGACAGGCTCACACCGGGGAGCTGTTTTTT
NA	TRBV29-1	NA	TRBJ2-5	CSVDSGVETQYF	TGCAGCGTTGATTCTGGGGTCGAGACCCAGTACTTC
NA	TRBV30	many	TRBJ1-3	CAWRFSGNTIYF	TGTGCCTGGAGGTTCTCTGGAAACACCATATATTTT
TRBD1	TRBV11-2	many	TRBJ1-4	CASSSRGGREKLFF	TGTGCCAGCAGCTCACGAGGGGGCAGAGAAAAACTGTTTTTT
NA	TRBV30	NA	TRBJ1-4	CAWSRDEKLFF	TGTGCCTGGAGTCGGGATGAAAAACTGTTTTTT
NA	TRBV20-1	once	TRBJ2-2	CSARNGLNTGELFF	TGCAGTGCTAGAAACGGGTTAAACACCGGGGAGCTGTTTTTT
NA	TRBV12-3/TRBV12-4	many	TRBJ1-5	CASSKGSVNQPQHF	TGTGCCAGCAGTAAGGGCTCCGTAAATCAGCCCCAGCATTTT
NA	TRBV13	many	TRBJ1-1	CASSSPQGGNTEAFF	TGTGCCAGCAGCTCCCCGCAGGGCGGGAACACTGAAGCTTTCTTT
NA	TRBV10-3	once	TRBJ2-1	CAISADRDEQFF	TGTGCCATCAGTGCGGACCGGGATGAGCAGTTCTTC
NA	TRBV5-1	many	TRBJ1-5	CASSLGAGEGQPQHF	TGCGCCAGCAGCTTGGGAGCAGGGGAGGGCCAGCCCCAGCATTTT
NA	TRBV5-1	once	TRBJ1-5	CASSPGTIGNQPQHF	TGCGCCAGCAGCCCGGGGACAATCGGGAATCAGCCCCAGCATTTT
NA	TRBV5-1	many	TRBJ2-5	CASSFSQETQYF	TGTGCCAGCAGCTTTAGTCAAGAGACCCAGTACTTC
TRBD1	TRBV18	NA	TRBJ2-5	CASSPYRGSETQYF	TGTGCCAGCTCACCCTACAGGGGGTCGGAGACCCAGTACTTC
NA	TRBV29-1	many	TRBJ1-1	CSVGDLGAFF	TGCAGCGTTGGGGACCTGGGAGCTTTCTTT
NA	TRBV6-5	many	TRBJ1-2	CASSYSEGQGGYTF	TGTGCCAGCAGTTACTCAGAGGGGCAGGGTGGCTACACCTTC
NA	TRBV7-8	NA	TRBJ2-3	CASSSYLADTQYF	TGTGCCAGCAGCTCGTATCTCGCGGATACGCAGTATTTT